This entry describes one T cell receptor (beta chain). Sequenced by immunoSEQ multiplex PCR; TCRdb stores in-frame clones only, minus some. Among 50,000 to 80,000 clones, 75% to 95% were seen once, and the ten largest hold approximately 5%. The sample comes from a study of T cell changes during pregnancy in multiple sclerosis. Trimming left V 7 bases short and J 4 bases short, with 20 bases between. The CDR3 runs 15 residues. Per germline, CDR1 MNHEY and CDR2 SVGAGI. The chain employs TRBV6-5 and TRBJ2-7; D possibly corresponds to TRBD1 (7 bases). The specimen was CD8+ T cells from peripheral blood mononuclear cells, collected before pregnancy. The clonotype was recovered from a female donor with multiple sclerosis, enrolled in a pregnancy study. CDR3 protein: CASTRVGAGGYEQYF. CDR3 nucleotides: TGTGCCAGCACCAGGGTCGGTGCAGGGGGGTACGAGCAGTACTTC.